This T cell receptor (beta chain) was sequenced for a study of blood T cell repertoires in COVID-19. Overall study: Sample material is recorded as cDNA or gDNA derived from T cells, B-cell-depleted T cells, or PBMCs.

Data came from immunoSEQ multiplex PCR; TCRdb stores just in-frame clones and leaves some out. The sample includes more than 200,000 clones, 85% to 90% of them seen just once. V was pared by 5 bases and J by 9 bases, with 10 bases between. Germline V gene data show CDR1 as KGHSH and CDR2 as LQKENI. The CDR3 has 11 amino acids. In terms of age and location, participants ranged from about 18 to 89 years and lived in approximately 24 US areas. Participant-reported clinical history was the basis for cohort assignment. The specimen was PBMCs or T cells enriched from blood (not recorded which). The chain employs TRBV18 and TRBJ2-5; D remains unclear. This TCR derives from a woman under 40 with acute COVID-19. The CDR3 DNA sequence: TGTGCCAGCTCAGAGGCTGAGCCCCAGTACTTC. Amino acids: CASSEAEPQYF.